Below are 23 T cell receptor beta chains sequenced from a single sample in a study of technical replicates of blood from a handful of donors. Assay used: immunoSEQ multiplex PCR; TCRdb lists only in-frame clones, some missing. The repertoire has about 94,000 clones, 95% to 97% of them found once; the top ten carry 0.36%. What was sequenced was T cells isolated from PBMCs. These receptors were taken from a human donor in good health.

The rearrangement links TRBV27 to TRBJ2-1; 11 nucleotides line up with TRBD2. V was pared by 7 bases and J by 5 bases, with 13 bases of the junction left unmatched. The CDR3 totals 17 residues. Germline V CDR1 and CDR2: MNHEY, SMNVEV (reference sequence). The CDR3 region is CASTFLLAGGPHNEQFF. The DNA for the CDR3 is TGTGCCAGCACCTTCTTATTAGCGGGAGGGCCACACAATGAGCAGTTCTTC.

The chain couples TRBV5-1 to TRBJ2-7; 7 nucleotides match TRBD1. The germline gives CDR1 SGHRS, CDR2 YFSETQ. CDR3 length equals 14 residues. Trimming cost V 0 bases and J 4 bases; bases outside gene matches: 4. The CDR3 DNA reads TGCGCCAGCAGCTTGGAAGGGGGCTTGTACGAGCAGTACTTC. Amino acid sequence: CASSLEGGLYEQYF.

This rearrangement joins TRBV5-6 to TRBJ2-7; D is possibly TRBD2 (7 bases). V was trimmed by 4 bases and J by 2 bases, leaving 19 bases between them. CDR3 size: 16 residues. Germline V CDR1 and CDR2: SGHDT, YYEEEE. In nucleotides, the CDR3 is TGTGCCAGCAGCAAAAAGAAGCGGGACAAAGCCTACGAGCAGTACTTC. Protein product: CASSKKKRDKAYEQYF.

CDR3 nucleotide sequence: TGTGCCAGCAGGGAAAGGACAGGGGAAGCAGATACGCAGTATTTT. Amino acids: CASRERTGEADTQYF. This sequence joins TRBV2 and TRBJ2-3, with 9 nucleotides matching TRBD1. Germline values: CDR1 SNHLY, CDR2 FYNNEI. The CDR3 totals 15 residues. The junction had 8 bases not matched to a gene; V was cut back by 6 bases and J by 4 bases.

The chain employs TRBV28 and TRBJ1-3, with D tentatively TRBD1 (6 bases). Per germline, CDR1 MDHEN and CDR2 SYDVKM. The V and J ends lost 3 bases and 0 bases respectively, with 12 bases between them. This CDR3 region has 16 residues. The CDR3 here is CASSFRGEDSGNTIYF. The CDR3 coding sequence is TGTGCCAGCAGTTTCAGGGGAGAGGACTCTGGAAACACCATATATTTT.

The J gene is TRBJ2-3, the V gene TRBV11-2, with D possibly being TRBD1 (6 bases). The CDR3 consists of 16 residues. The germline V and J ends were trimmed by 2 bases and 0 bases, with 12 bases remaining between them. In germline, CDR1 is SGHAT, CDR2 FQNNGV. The CDR3 sequence is CASSLLGGTSTDTQYF. CDR3 bases: TGTGCCAGCAGCTTATTAGGGGGAACTAGCACAGATACGCAGTATTTT.

The chain is built from TRBV6-5 and TRBJ2-2, with D possibly TRBD1 on 5 matching bases. The CDR3 consists of 16 residues. Germline values: CDR1 MNHEY, CDR2 SVGAGI. The V end lost 4 bases, the J end lost 7 bases, and 19 bases lay between the germline ends. Here the CDR3 DNA reads TGTGCCAGCAGTTTCCAATTATTGGGGCAAAACGGGGAGCTGTTTTTT. It is translated as CASSFQLLGQNGELFF.

The chain joins TRBV18 to TRBJ2-3, with 9 bases matching TRBD1. From germline, CDR1 is KGHSH and CDR2 LQKENI. The CDR3 sequence is 15 residues long. The J segment lost 0 bases and the V segment lost 3 bases, leaving 1 base of the junction unmatched. CDR3 in amino acids: CASSPDRGSTDTQYF. CDR3 sequence (DNA): TGTGCCAGCTCACCGGACAGGGGAAGCACAGATACGCAGTATTTT.

This rearrangement joins TRBV4-1 to TRBJ2-7; TRBD2 might be the D (5 bases). The V end lost 0 bases, the J end lost 3 bases, and 12 bases lay between the germline ends. Germline loops: CDR1 MGHRA, CDR2 YSYEKL. This CDR3 region has 15 residues. The CDR3 spells CASSQDSRTDYEQYF. The CDR3 DNA follows: TGCGCCAGCAGCCAAGATAGTAGGACTGACTACGAGCAGTACTTC.

V is TRBV6-5 and J is TRBJ1-2; TRBD1 aligns across 8 bases. The CDR3 consists of 14 residues. Trimming removed 5 bases from V and 7 bases from J; junction bases left unmatched: 9. Per germline, CDR1 MNHEY and CDR2 SVGAGI. CDR3 in amino acids: CASSLRDRRTGYTF. The CDR3 region has the DNA TGTGCCAGCAGTCTCCGGGACAGGCGAACTGGCTACACCTTC.

The gene calls are TRBV7-9 and TRBJ1-1; 7 bases agree with TRBD1. J was trimmed by 1 base and V by 11 bases; bases with no gene match: 4. From germline, CDR1 is SEHNR and CDR2 FQNEAQ (reference sequence). CDR3 size: 12 residues. In nucleotides, the CDR3 is TGTGCCGCCAGGGGGGAGAACACTGAAGCTTTCTTT. This translates into CAARGENTEAFF.

This clone was detected once. The chain carries TRBV6-5 and TRBJ2-6; D perhaps matches TRBD2 (5 bases). V was shortened by 4 bases and J by 0 bases, with 7 bases between the two germline ends. CDR3 length equals 15 residues. From germline, CDR1 is MNHEY and CDR2 SVGAGI. In DNA form, the CDR3 reads TGTGCCAGCAGTTGGGGAGCCTCTGGGGCCAACGTCCTGACTTTC. As protein: CASSWGASGANVLTF.

V is TRBV29-1 and J is TRBJ2-5, with 10 bases identical to TRBD1. The CDR3 covers 12 residues. Looked up from germline, CDR1 is SQVTM and CDR2 is ANQGSEA. CDR3 loop: CAGTGVGETQYF. For the CDR3, the DNA is TGCGCTGGGACAGGGGTTGGGGAGACCCAGTACTTC.

This chain joins TRBV5-4 and TRBJ1-3; maybe TRBD1 (5 bases). CDR3 length: 16 residues. Trimming stripped 4 bases from V and 3 bases from J, with 17 bases between. Per the germline V gene, CDR1 is SGHNT and CDR2 is YYREEE (reference sequence). The CDR3 DNA reads TGTGCCAGCAGCGCAGGAGGGCAGGGATTTGGAAACACCATATATTTT. As protein: CASSAGGQGFGNTIYF.

The chain carries TRBV19 and TRBJ1-1; 7 positions agree with TRBD1. J was trimmed by 1 base and V by 6 bases; bases with no gene match: 2. The CDR3 sequence is 13 residues long. Germline CDR1 LNHDA, CDR2 SQIVND (reference sequence). The DNA of the CDR3 is TGTGCCAGTAGAAGACAGGGGAACACTGAAGCTTTCTTT. Protein product: CASRRQGNTEAFF.

CDR3 sequence: CASSLDPGNTGELFF. The DNA for the CDR3 is TGTGCCAGCAGCTTAGATCCGGGGAACACCGGGGAGCTGTTTTTT. This chain uses TRBV11-2 with TRBJ2-2; no reliable D call. CDR1 SGHAT and CDR2 FQNNGV come from the germline V gene. Between the trimmed V and J ends, which lost 0 bases and 1 base, there was a span of 6 bases. The CDR3 has 15 residues.

The chain's CDR3 is CASSRETGDITDTQYF. The CDR3, as DNA: TGTGCCAGCAGCCGAGAGACAGGAGACATCACAGATACGCAGTATTTT. The genes are TRBV11-2 and TRBJ2-3; weak D call: TRBD1 (6 bases). Trimming took off 5 bases at V and 2 bases at J, with 17 bases between the two ends. Germline CDR1 reads SGHAT; CDR2 reads FQNNGV. This CDR3 is 16 amino acids long.

This sequence joins TRBV5-4 and TRBJ2-1; 10 bases map to TRBD1. This CDR3 contains 17 residues. Trimming took 3 bases from V and 7 from J; bases not matched to a gene: 13. In germline, CDR1 is SGHNT, CDR2 YYREEE (reference sequence). As DNA, the CDR3 is TGTGCCAGCAGCTACTATGGCGGGACAGGGGTCAAGAATGAGCAGTTCTTC. As protein: CASSYYGGTGVKNEQFF.

CDR3 in DNA: TGTGCCAGCAGCTTAGGAGGACTGCCTTACGAGCAGTACTTC. Amino acid sequence: CASSLGGLPYEQYF. The V call is TRBV13, the J call TRBJ2-7; D possibly corresponds to TRBD2 (5 bases). The CDR3 length is 14 residues. Per germline, CDR1 PRHDT and CDR2 FYEKMQ (reference sequence). V dropped 0 bases and J dropped 4 bases, with 10 bases sitting between them.

The chain combines TRBV5-6 with TRBJ1-5; 7 bases agree with TRBD1. In germline, CDR1 is SGHDT, CDR2 YYEEEE. V shed 1 base, J shed 7 bases, and the junction held 11 bases outside the gene matches. The CDR3 is 16 residues long. CDR3 DNA: TGTGCCAGCAGCTTGAAGCTGGGACAGAGATTACAGCCCCAGCATTTT. Protein: CASSLKLGQRLQPQHF.

The CDR3 reads CASSRDREDEQYF. The CDR3 DNA is TGCGCCAGCAGCCGGGACAGGGAGGACGAGCAGTACTTC. The rearrangement joins TRBV5-1 to TRBJ2-7, with 9 bases identical to TRBD1. V was pared by 4 bases and J by 5 bases, with 4 bases of the junction left unmatched. Germline V gene sequence: CDR1 SGHRS, CDR2 YFSETQ. CDR3 length: 13 amino acids.

The chain uses TRBV2 and TRBJ1-5; TRBD1 aligns across 9 bases. Per germline, CDR1 SNHLY and CDR2 FYNNEI. The CDR3 runs 14 residues. DNA for the CDR3: TGTGCGAGCCGCGGGACAGGGCATCGTCAGCCCCAGCATTTT. It is translated as CASRGTGHRQPQHF.

The chain uses TRBV7-9 and TRBJ2-7; weak D call: TRBD2 (5 bases). Trimming took off 5 bases at V and 2 bases at J, with 13 bases between the two ends. This CDR3 has 14 amino acids. From germline, CDR1 is SEHNR and CDR2 FQNEAQ (reference sequence). This CDR3 is CASSPDWLPYEQYF. Written as DNA, the CDR3 is TGTGCCAGCAGCCCGGACTGGCTCCCCTACGAGCAGTACTTC.